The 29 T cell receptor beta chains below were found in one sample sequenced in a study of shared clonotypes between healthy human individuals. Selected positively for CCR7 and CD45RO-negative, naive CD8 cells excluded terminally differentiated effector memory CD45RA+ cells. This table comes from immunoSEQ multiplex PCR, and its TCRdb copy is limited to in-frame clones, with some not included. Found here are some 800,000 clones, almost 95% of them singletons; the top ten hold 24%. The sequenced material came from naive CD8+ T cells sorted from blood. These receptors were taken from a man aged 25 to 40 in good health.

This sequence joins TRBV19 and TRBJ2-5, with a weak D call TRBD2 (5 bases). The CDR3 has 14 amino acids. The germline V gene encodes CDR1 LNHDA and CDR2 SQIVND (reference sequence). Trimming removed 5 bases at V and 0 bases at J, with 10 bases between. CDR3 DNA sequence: TGTGCCAGTAGTCTACTAGTAAACCAAGAGACCCAGTACTTC. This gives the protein CASSLLVNQETQYF.

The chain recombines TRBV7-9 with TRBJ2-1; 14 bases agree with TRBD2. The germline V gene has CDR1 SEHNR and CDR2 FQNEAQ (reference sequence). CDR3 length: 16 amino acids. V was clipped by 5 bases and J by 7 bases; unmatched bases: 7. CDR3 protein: CASSRTSGRFRNEQFF. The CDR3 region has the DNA TGTGCCAGCAGCCGGACTAGCGGGAGGTTTAGAAATGAGCAGTTCTTC.

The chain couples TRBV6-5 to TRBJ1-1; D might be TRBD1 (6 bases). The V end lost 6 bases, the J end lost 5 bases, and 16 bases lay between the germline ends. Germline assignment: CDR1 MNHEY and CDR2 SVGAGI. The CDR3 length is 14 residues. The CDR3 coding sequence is TGTGCCAGCAGAGCCACAGGGCCGGGTACTGAAGCTTTCTTT. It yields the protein CASRATGPGTEAFF.

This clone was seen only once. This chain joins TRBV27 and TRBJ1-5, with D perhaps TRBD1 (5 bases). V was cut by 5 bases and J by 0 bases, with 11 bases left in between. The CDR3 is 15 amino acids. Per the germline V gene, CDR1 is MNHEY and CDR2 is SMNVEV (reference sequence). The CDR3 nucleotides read TGTGCCAGCAGTATGGGACCGTCTAGCAATCAGCCCCAGCATTTT. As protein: CASSMGPSSNQPQHF.

The CDR3 spells CASSLGWSYEQYF. The CDR3 nucleotides are TGTGCCAGCAGCTTGGGCTGGTCCTACGAGCAGTACTTC. This chain connects TRBV5-6 to TRBJ2-7; D is unclear. V lost 0 bases and J lost 1, with 5 bases in between. The CDR3 covers 13 residues. Germline CDR1 reads SGHDT; CDR2 reads YYEEEE.

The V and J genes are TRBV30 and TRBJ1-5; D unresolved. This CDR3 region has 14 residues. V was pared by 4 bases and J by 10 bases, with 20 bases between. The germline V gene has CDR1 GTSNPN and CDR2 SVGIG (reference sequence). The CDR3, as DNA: TGTGCCTGGACCTCCGGGAAGTTTCGGTGTCCCCAGCATTTT. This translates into CAWTSGKFRCPQHF.

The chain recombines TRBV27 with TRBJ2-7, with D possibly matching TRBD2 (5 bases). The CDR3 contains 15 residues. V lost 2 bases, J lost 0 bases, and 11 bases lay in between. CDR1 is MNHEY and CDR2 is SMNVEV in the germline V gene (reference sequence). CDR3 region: CASSLGGGLSYEQYF. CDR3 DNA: TGTGCCAGCAGTTTAGGTGGCGGGCTCTCCTACGAGCAGTACTTC.

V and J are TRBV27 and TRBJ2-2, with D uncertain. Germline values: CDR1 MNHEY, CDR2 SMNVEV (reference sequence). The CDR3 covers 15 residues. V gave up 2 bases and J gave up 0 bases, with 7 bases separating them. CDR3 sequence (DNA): TGTGCCAGCAGTTTACCGGGCTCGAACACCGGGGAGCTGTTTTTT. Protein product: CASSLPGSNTGELFF.

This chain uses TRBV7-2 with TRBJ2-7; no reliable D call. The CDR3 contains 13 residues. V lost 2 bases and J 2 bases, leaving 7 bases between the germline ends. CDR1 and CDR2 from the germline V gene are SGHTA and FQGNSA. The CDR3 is CASSLNNPYEQYF. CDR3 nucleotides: TGTGCCAGCAGCTTAAACAACCCCTACGAGCAGTACTTC.

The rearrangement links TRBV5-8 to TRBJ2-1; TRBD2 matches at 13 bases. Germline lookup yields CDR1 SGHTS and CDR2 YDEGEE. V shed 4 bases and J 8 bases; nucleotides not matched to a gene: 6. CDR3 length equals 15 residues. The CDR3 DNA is TGTGCCAGCAGCCCCGGGACTAGCGGGGACGATGAGCAGTTCTTC. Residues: CASSPGTSGDDEQFF.

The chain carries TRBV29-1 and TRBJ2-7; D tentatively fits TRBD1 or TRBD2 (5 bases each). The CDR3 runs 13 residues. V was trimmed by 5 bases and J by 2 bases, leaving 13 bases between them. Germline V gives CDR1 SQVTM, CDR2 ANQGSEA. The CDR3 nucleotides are TGCAGCGTTCTCGGGACGGAGACCTACGAGCAGTACTTC. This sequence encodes CSVLGTETYEQYF.

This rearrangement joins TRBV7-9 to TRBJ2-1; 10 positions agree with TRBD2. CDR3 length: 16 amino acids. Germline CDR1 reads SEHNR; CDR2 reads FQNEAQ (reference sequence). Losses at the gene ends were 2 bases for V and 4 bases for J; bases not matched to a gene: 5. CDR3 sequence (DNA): TGTGCCAGCAGCTTAACTAGCGGGAACTTTTACAATGAGCAGTTCTTC. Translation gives CASSLTSGNFYNEQFF. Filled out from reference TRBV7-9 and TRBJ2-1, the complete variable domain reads DTGVSQNPRHKITKRGQNVTFRCDPISEHNRLYWYRQTLGQGPEFLTYFQNEAQLEKSRLLSDRFSAERPKGSFSTLEIQRTEQGDSAMYLCASSLTSGNFYNEQFFGPGTRLTVL.

The CDR3 reads CAMQGTGGYTF. The CDR3 nucleotides read TGTGCCATGCAGGGAACTGGAGGCTACACCTTC. The chain recombines TRBV6-1 with TRBJ1-2; possibly TRBD1 for D (5 bases). V was pared by 10 bases and J by 8 bases, with 14 bases between. This CDR3 region has 11 residues. CDR1 is MNHNS, CDR2 SASEGT, per germline.

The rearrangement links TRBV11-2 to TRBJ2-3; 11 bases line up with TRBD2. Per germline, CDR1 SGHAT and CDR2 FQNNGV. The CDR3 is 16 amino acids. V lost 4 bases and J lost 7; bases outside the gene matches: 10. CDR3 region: CASSSRPTSGTYTQYF. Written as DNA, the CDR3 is TGTGCCAGCAGCTCGAGGCCGACTAGCGGGACATATACGCAGTATTTT.

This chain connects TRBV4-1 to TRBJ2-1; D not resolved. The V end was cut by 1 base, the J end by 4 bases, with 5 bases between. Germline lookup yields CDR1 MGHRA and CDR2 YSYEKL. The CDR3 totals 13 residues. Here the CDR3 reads CASSQVGYNEQFF. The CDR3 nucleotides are TGCGCCAGCAGCCAAGTCGGGTACAATGAGCAGTTCTTC.

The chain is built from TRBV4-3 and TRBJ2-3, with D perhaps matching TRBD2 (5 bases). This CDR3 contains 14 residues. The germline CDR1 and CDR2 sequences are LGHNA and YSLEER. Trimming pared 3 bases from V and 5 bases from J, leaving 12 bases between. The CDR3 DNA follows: TGCGCCAGCAGCCAGGTCAGAGAGGGAGATACGCAGTATTTT. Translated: CASSQVREGDTQYF.

CDR3 DNA sequence: TGTGCCAGCAGTGATCTCCCCCCCGGGACAGGGGACTACGAGCAGTACTTC. Its translation is CASSDLPPGTGDYEQYF. J is TRBJ2-7 and V is TRBV2, with TRBD1 identical over 10 bases. Germline V CDR1 and CDR2: SNHLY, FYNNEI. CDR3 length equals 17 residues. Trimming cost V 3 bases and J 3 bases; bases outside gene matches: 11.

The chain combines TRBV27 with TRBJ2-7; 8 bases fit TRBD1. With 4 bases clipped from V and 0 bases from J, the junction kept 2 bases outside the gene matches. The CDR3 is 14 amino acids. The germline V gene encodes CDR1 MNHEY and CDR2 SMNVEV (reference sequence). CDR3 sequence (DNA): TGTGCCAGCAGTTGGGACAGGTTCTCCTACGAGCAGTACTTC. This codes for CASSWDRFSYEQYF.

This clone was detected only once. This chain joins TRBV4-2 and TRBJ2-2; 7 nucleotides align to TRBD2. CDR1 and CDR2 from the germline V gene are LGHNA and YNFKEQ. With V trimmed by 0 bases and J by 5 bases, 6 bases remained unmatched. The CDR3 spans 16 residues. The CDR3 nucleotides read TGTGCCAGCAGCCAAGACGCGGGAGTAATGACCGGGGAGCTGTTTTTT. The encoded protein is CASSQDAGVMTGELFF.

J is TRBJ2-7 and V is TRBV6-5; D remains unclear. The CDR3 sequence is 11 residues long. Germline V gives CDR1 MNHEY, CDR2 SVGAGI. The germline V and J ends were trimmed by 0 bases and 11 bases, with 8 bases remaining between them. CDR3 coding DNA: TGTGCCAGCAGTTACTCGCATCAGGAGTACTTC. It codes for CASSYSHQEYF.

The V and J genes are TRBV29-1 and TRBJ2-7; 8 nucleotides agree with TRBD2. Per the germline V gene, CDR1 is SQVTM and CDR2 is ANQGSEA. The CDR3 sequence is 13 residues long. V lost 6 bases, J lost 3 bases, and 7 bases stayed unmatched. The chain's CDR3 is CSVEGREDYEQYF. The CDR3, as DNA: TGCAGCGTGGAGGGGCGGGAGGACTACGAGCAGTACTTC.

The CDR3 bases are TGTGCCACCTCAGAGGTAGGGGGACTAGCTTCAGATACGCAGTATTTT. Amino acid sequence: CATSEVGGLASDTQYF. This chain links TRBV27 with TRBJ2-3; 9 bases match TRBD2. This CDR3 contains 16 residues. Germline loops: CDR1 MNHEY, CDR2 SMNVEV (reference sequence). The ends lost 10 bases at V and 4 bases at J; junction bases unmatched: 15.

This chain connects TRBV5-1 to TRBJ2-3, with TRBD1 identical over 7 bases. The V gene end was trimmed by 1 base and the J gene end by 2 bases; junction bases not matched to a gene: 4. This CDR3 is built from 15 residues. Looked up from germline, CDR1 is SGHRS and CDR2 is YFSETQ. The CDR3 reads CASSLTDRVTDTQYF. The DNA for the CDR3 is TGCGCCAGCAGCTTGACCGACAGGGTCACAGATACGCAGTATTTT.

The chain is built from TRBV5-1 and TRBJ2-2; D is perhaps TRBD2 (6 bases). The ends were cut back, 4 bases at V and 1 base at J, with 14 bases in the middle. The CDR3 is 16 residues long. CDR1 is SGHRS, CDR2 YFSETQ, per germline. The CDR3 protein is CASSPGVDLNTGELFF. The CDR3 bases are TGCGCCAGCAGCCCGGGGGTAGACCTGAACACCGGGGAGCTGTTTTTT. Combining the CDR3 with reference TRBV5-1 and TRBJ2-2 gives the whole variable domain KAGVTQTPRYLIKTRGQQVTLSCSPISGHRSVSWYQQTPGQGLQFLFEYFSETQRNKGNFPGRFSGRQFSNSRSEMNVSTLELGDSALYLCASSPGVDLNTGELFFGEGSRLTVL.

CDR3 amino acids: CASNLAGNGDEQFF. The CDR3 DNA reads as TGTGCCAGCAACCTAGCGGGAAATGGAGATGAGCAGTTCTTC. The V gene is TRBV9, the J gene TRBJ2-1, with 9 nucleotides matching TRBD2. Per the germline V gene, CDR1 is SGDLS and CDR2 is YYNGEE. This CDR3 region has 14 residues. V shed 6 bases and J 8 bases; nucleotides not matched to a gene: 9.

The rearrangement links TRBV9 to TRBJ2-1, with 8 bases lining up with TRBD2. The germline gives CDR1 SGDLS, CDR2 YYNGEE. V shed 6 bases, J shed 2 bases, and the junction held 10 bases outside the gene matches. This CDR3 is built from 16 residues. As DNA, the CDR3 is TGTGCCAGCACCGGGGGGAGCGGGAGTCCCTACAATGAGCAGTTCTTC. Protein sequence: CASTGGSGSPYNEQFF.

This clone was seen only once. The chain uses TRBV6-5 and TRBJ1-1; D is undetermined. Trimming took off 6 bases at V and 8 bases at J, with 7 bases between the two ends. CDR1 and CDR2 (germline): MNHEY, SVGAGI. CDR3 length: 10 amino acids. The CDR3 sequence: CASRDYEAFF. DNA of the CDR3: TGTGCCAGCAGAGATTACGAAGCTTTCTTT.

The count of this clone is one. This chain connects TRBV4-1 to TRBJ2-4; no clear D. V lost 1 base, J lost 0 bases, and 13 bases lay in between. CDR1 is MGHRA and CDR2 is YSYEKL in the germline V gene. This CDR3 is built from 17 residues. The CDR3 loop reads CASSQGVSRLAKNIQYF. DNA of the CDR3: TGCGCCAGCAGCCAAGGGGTCAGTAGGCTAGCCAAAAACATTCAGTACTTC.

The CDR3 DNA follows: TGTGCCAGCTCACCACACGCGAGGGGATCCTACAATGAGCAGTTCTTC. It codes for CASSPHARGSYNEQFF. The chain combines TRBV18 with TRBJ2-1; D is tentatively TRBD1 or TRBD2 (5 bases each). Trimming took off 1 base at V and 1 base at J, with 11 bases between the two ends. CDR3 length equals 16 residues. Germline V CDR1 and CDR2: KGHSH, LQKENI.